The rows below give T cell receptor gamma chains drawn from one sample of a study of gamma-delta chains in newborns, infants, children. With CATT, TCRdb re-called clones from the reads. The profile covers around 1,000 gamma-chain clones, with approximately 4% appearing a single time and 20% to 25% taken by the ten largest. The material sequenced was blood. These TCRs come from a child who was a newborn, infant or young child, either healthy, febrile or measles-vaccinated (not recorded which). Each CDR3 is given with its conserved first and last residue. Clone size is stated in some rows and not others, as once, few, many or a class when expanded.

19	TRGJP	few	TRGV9	CALWEDHAKQELGKKIKVF	TGTGCCTTGTGGGAGGACCACGCCAAACAAGAGTTGGGCAAAAAAATCAAGGTATTT
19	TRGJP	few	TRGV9	CALWDLLGEQELGKKIKVF	TGTGCCTTGTGGGACCTTCTCGGAGAGCAAGAGTTGGGCAAAAAAATCAAGGTATTT
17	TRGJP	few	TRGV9	CALWEPFGVLGKKIKVF	TGTGCCTTGTGGGAGCCATTCGGAGTTTTAGGCAAAAAAATCAAGGTATTT
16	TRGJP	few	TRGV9	CALWEAQELGKKIKVF	TGTGCCTTGTGGGAAGCTCAAGAGTTGGGCAAAAAAATCAAGGTATTT
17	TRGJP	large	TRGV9	CALWEVGAELGKKIKVF	TGTGCCTTGTGGGAGGTGGGTGCCGAGTTGGGCAAAAAAATCAAGGTATTT
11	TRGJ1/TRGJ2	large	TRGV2	CATWDGHGKLF	TGTGCCACCTGGGACGGGCACGGGAAACTCTTT
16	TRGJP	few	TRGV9	CALWEVLALGKKIKVF	TGTGCCTTGTGGGAGGTGTTAGCGTTGGGCAAAAAAATCAAGGTATTT
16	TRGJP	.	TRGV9	CALWEVTELGKKIKVF	TGTGCCTTGTGGGAGGTTACGGAGTTGGGCAAAAAAATCAAGGTGTTT
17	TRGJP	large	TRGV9	CALWETRQELGKKIKVF	TGTGCCTTGTGGGAGACCCGTCAAGAGTTGGGCAAAAAAATCAAGGTATTT
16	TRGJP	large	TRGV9	CALWESQELGKKIKVF	TGTGCCTTGTGGGAGTCCCAAGAGTTGGGCAAAAAAATCAAGGTATTT
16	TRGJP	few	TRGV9	CALWEALELGKKIKVF	TGTGCCTTGTGGGAGGCCTTGGAGTTGGGCAAAAAAATCAAGGTATTC
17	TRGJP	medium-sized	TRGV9	CALWEVHSELGKKIKVF	TGTGCCTTGTGGGAGGTGCATTCAGAGTTGGGCAAAAAAATCAAGGTATTT
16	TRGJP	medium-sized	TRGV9	CALWESQELGKKIKVF	TGTGCCTTGTGGGAGAGTCAAGAGTTGGGCAAAAAAATCAAGGTATTT
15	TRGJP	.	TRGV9	CALWSQELGKKIKVF	TGTGCCTTGTGGAGCCAGGAGTTGGGCAAAAAAATCAAGGTATTT
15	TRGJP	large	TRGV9	CALWDPELGKKIKVF	TGTGCCTTGTGGGATCCGGAGTTGGGCAAAAAAATCAAGGTATTT
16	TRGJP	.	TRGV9	CALWETQELGKKVKVF	TGTGCCTTGTGGGAGACCCAGGAGTTGGGTAAAAAAGTCAAGGTATTT
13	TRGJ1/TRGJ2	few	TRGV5	CTTWDRQSYKKLF	TGTACCACCTGGGACAGGCAGTCTTATAAGAAACTCTTT
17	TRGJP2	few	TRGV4	CATWDGPPPSSDWIKTF	TGTGCCACCTGGGACGGGCCCCCCCCTAGTAGTGATTGGATCAAGACGTTT
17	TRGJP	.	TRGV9	CALWDLRGELGKKIKVF	TGTGCCTTGTGGGATCTAAGGGGAGAGTTGGGCAAAAAAATCAAGGTATTT
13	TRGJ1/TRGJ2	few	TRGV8	CATWVPSYYKKLF	TGTGCCACCTGGGTTCCGAGTTATTATAAGAAACTCTTT
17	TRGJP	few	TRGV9	CALWEVLGELGKKIKVF	TGTGCCTTGTGGGAGGTGTTGGGAGAGTTGGGCAAAAAAATCAAGGTATTT
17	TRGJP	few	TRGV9	CALWEPFGVLGKKIKVF	TGTGCCTTGTGGGAGCCATTCGGAGTTTTAGGTAAAAAAATCAAGGTATTT
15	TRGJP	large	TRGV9	CALWEGELGKKIKVF	TGTGCCTTGTGGGAGGGAGAGTTGGGCAAAAAAATCAAGGTATTT
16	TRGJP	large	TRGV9	CALWDSRELGKKIKVF	TGTGCCTTGTGGGACAGTCGGGAGTTGGGCAAAAAAATCAAGGTATTT
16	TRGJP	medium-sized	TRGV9	CALWEVRVLGKKIKVF	TGTGCCTTGTGGGAGGTGCGTGTGTTGGGCAAAAAAATCAAGGTATTT
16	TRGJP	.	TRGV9	CALWELTELGKKIKVF	TGTGCCTTGTGGGAGCTGACGGAGTTGGGCAAAAAAATCAAGGTATTT
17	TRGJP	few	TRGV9	CALWEAVQELGKKIKVF	TGTGCCTTGTGGGAGGCAGTCCAAGAGTTGGGCAAAAAAATCAAGGTATTT
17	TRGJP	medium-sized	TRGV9	CALWEAFQELGKKIKVF	TGTGCCTTGTGGGAGGCCTTTCAAGAGTTGGGCAAAAAAATCAAGGTATTT
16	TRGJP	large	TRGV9	CALWGPTKLGKKIKVF	TGTGCCTTGTGGGGCCCCACGAAGTTGGGCAAAAAAATCAAGGTATTT
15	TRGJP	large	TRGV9	CALWEKELGKKIKVF	TGTGCCTTGTGGGAAAAAGAGTTGGGCAAAAAAATCAAGGTATTT
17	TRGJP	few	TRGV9	CALWEVVDELGKKIKVF	TGTGCCTTGTGGGAGGTGGTGGATGAGTTGGGCAAAAAAATCAAGGTATTT
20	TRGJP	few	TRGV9	CALWGLQGANQELGKKIKVF	TGTGCCTTGTGGGGGCTGCAAGGCGCGAACCAAGAGTTGGGCAAAAAAATCAAGGTATTT